This T cell receptor (beta chain) stems from a study of shared clonotypes between healthy human individuals. The study's findings and limits: How much donors shared clonotypes was expected to be affected by sequencing depth.

On this clone: Its antigen is not identified. Other DNA sequences within the sample encode an identical CDR3.

V was shortened by 2 bases and J by 0 bases, with 5 bases between the two germline ends. The CDR3 is made up of 14 amino acids. Germline CDR1 and CDR2: SNHLY and FYNNEI. Assay: immunoSEQ multiplex PCR; the TCRdb copy retains only in-frame clones and omits some. Seen here are some 1,100,000 clones, about 84% observed once, and the top ten hold approximately 0.56%. The V and J genes are TRBV2 and TRBJ1-5; D gene unclear. This receptor was obtained from a man aged 18 to 29 in good health. Some clones in this sample may be carry-over from other donors' samples. The sample comprised memory CD4+ T cells from PBMCs. The sample's subset: CD45RA-negative fraction. The CDR3 bases are TGTGCCAGCAGTGAATTATATAGCAATCAGCCCCAGCATTTT. Protein: CASSELYSNQPQHF. Looking up the rest from reference TRBV2 and TRBJ1-5 gives the full variable domain: EPEVTQTPSHQVTQMGQEVILRCVPISNHLYFYWYRQILGQKVEFLVSFYNNEISEKSEIFDDQFSVERPDGSNFTLKIRSTKLEDSAMYFCASSELYSNQPQHFGDGTRLSIL.